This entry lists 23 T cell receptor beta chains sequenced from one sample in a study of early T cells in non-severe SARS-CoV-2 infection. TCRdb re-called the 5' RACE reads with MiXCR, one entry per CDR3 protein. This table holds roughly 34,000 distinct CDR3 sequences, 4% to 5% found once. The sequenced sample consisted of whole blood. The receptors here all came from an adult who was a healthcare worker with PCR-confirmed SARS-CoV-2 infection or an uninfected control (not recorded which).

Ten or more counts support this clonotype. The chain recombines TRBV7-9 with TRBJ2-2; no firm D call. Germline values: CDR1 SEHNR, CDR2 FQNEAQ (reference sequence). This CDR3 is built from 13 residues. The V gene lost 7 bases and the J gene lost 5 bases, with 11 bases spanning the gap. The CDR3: CASTPFQTGELFF. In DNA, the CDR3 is TGTGCCAGCACCCCCTTCCAAACCGGGGAGCTGTTTTTT.

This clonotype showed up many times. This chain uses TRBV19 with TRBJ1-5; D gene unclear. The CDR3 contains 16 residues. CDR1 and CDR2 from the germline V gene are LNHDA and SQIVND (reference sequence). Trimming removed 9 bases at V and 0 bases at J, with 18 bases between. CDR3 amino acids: CASAGAYRNSNQPQHF. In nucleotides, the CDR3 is TGTGCCAGCGCCGGCGCCTACAGAAATAGCAATCAGCCCCAGCATTTT.

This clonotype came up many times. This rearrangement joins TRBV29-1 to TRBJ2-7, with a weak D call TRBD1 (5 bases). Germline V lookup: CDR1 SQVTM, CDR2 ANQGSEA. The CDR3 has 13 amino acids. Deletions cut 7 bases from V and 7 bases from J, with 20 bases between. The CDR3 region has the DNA TGCAGCGCTGGGCACAGGACCCAAAGGGAGCAGTACTTC. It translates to CSAGHRTQREQYF.

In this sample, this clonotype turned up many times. The CDR3 nucleotides are TGTGCCAGCAACCAACTCCCCAGGGTGCTCGGGGCCAACGTCCTGACTTTC. It specifies CASNQLPRVLGANVLTF. This chain connects TRBV6-6 to TRBJ2-6, with D perhaps TRBD1 (5 bases). The ends were cut back, 7 bases at V and 4 bases at J, with 20 bases in the middle. CDR1 is MNHNY and CDR2 is SVGAGI in the germline V gene (reference sequence). This CDR3 is 17 amino acids long.

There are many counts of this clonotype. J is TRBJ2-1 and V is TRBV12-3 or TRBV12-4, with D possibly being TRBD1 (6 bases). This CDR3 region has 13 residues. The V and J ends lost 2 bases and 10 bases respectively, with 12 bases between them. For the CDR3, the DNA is TGTGCCAGCAGTTTACGTTTCGGACAGGAGCAGTTCTTC. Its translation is CASSLRFGQEQFF.

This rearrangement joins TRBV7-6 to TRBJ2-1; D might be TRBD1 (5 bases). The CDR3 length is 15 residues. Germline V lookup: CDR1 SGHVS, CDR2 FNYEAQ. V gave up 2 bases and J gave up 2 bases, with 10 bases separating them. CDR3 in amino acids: CASSLQGRTYNEQFF. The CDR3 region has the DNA TGTGCCAGCAGCTTACAGGGTAGGACCTACAATGAGCAGTTCTTC.

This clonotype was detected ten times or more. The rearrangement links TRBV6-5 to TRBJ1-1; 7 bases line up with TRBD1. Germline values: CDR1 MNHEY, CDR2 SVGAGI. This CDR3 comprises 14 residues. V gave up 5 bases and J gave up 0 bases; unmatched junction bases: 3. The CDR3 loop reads CASSLDRVNTEAFF. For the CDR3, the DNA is TGTGCCAGCAGTCTCGACAGGGTGAACACTGAAGCTTTCTTT.

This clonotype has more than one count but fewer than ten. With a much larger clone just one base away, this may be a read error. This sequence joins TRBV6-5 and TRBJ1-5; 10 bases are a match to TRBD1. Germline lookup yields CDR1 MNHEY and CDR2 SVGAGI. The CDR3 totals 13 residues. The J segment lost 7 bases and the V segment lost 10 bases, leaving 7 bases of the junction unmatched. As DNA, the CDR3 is TGTGCCAACAGCGGGGGACAGGGGCAGCCCCAGCATTTT. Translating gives CANSGGQGQPQHF.

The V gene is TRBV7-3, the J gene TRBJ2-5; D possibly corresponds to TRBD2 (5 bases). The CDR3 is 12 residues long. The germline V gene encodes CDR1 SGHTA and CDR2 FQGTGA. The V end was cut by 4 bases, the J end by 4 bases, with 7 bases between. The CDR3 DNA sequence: TGTGCCAGCAGCTCGGGGAGAGAGACCCAGTACTTC. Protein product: CASSSGRETQYF.

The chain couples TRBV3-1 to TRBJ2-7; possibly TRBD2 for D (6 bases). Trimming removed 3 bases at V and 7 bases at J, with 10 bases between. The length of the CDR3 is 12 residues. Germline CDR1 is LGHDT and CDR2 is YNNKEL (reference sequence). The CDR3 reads CASSQREQEQYF. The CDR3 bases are TGTGCCAGCAGCCAGCGGGAACAGGAGCAGTACTTC.

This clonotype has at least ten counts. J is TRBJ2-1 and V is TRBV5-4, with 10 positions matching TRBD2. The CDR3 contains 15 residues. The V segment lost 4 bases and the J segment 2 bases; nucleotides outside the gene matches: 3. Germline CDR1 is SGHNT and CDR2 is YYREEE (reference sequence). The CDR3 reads CASSPAGGAYNEQFF. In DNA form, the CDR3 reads TGTGCCAGCAGCCCAGCGGGAGGGGCCTACAATGAGCAGTTCTTC.

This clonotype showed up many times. Here the CDR3 reads CASKNSQDGKNIQYF. CDR3 in DNA: TGCGCCAGCAAGAACAGCCAGGACGGCAAAAACATTCAGTACTTC. The V and J genes are TRBV10-2 and TRBJ2-4; the D is unclear. The ends were cut back, 7 bases at V and 3 bases at J, with 16 bases in the middle. The CDR3 contains 15 residues. Germline V gene data show CDR1 as WSHSY and CDR2 as SAAADI.

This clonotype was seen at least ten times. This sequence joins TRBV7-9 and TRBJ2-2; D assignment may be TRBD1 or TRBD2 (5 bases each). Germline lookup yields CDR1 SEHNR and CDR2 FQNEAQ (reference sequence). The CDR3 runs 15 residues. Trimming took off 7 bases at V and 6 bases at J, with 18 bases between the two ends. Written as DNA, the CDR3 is TGTGCCAGCACCACCTCGAGGGGAATAGCCGGGGAGCTGTTTTTT. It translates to CASTTSRGIAGELFF.

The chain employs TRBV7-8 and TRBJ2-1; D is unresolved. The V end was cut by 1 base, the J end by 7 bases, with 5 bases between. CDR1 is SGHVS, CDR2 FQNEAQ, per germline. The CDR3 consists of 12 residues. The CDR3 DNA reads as TGTGCCAGCAGCTTAGAAAGGAATGAGCAGTTCTTC. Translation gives CASSLERNEQFF.

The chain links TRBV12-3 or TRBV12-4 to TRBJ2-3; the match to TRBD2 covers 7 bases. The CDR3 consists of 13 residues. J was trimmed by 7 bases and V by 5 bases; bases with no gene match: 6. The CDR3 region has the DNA TGTGCCAGCAGTCCCGGGGGGATGTATACGCAGTATTTT. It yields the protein CASSPGGMYTQYF.

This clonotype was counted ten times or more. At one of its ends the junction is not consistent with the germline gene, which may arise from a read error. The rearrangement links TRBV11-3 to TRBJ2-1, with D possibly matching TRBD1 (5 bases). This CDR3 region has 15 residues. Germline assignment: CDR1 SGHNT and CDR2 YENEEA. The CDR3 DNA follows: TGTGCCAGCAGTTTAGACACAGGACCTTACAATGAGCAGTTCTTC. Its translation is CASSLDTGPYNEQFF.

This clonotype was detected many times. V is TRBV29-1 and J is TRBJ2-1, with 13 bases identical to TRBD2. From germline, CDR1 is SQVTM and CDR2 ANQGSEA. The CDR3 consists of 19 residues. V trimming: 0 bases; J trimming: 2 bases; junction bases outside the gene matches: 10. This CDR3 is CSVEDGRTSGSPPYNEQFF. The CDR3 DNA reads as TGCAGCGTTGAAGATGGACGGACTAGCGGGAGCCCCCCCTACAATGAGCAGTTCTTC.

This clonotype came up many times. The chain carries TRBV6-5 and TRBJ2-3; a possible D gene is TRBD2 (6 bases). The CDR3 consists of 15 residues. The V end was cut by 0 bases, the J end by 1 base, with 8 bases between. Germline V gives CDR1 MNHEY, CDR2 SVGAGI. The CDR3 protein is CASSYSGSRTDTQYF. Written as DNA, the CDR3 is TGTGCCAGCAGTTACTCCGGGAGCCGCACAGATACGCAGTATTTT.

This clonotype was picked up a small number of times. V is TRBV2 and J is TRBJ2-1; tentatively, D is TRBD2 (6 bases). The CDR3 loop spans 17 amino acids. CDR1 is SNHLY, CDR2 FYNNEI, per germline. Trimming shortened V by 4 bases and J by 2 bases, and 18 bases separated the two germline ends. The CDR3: CASSAWRVVAAYNEQFF. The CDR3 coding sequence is TGTGCCAGCAGTGCGTGGAGGGTAGTAGCGGCCTACAATGAGCAGTTCTTC.

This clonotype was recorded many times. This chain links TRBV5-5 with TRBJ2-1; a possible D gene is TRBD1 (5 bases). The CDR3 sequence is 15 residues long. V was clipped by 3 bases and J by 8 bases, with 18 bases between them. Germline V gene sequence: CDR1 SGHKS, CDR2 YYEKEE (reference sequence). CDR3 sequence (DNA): TGTGCCAGCAGCTCCAGCTCAAATAGGGGCGATGAGCAGTTCTTC. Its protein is CASSSSSNRGDEQFF.

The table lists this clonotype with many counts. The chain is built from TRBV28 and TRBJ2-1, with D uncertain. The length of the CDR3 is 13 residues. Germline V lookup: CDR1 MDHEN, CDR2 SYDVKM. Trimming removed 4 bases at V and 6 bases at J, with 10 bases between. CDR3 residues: CASSSRPINEQFF. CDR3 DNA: TGTGCCAGCAGTTCAAGGCCTATCAATGAGCAGTTCTTC.

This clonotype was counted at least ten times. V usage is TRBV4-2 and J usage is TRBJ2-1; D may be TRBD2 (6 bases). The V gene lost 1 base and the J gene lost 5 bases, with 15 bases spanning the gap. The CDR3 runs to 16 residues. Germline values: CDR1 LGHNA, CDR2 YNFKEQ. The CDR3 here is CASSQGYGGNDNEQFF. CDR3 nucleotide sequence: TGTGCCAGCAGCCAAGGGTACGGGGGAAATGACAATGAGCAGTTCTTC.

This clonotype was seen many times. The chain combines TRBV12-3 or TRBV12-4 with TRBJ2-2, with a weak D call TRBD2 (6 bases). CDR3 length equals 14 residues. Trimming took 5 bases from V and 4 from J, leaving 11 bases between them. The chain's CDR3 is CASSVGLGTGELFF. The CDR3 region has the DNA TGTGCCAGCAGTGTGGGACTGGGCACCGGGGAGCTGTTTTTT.